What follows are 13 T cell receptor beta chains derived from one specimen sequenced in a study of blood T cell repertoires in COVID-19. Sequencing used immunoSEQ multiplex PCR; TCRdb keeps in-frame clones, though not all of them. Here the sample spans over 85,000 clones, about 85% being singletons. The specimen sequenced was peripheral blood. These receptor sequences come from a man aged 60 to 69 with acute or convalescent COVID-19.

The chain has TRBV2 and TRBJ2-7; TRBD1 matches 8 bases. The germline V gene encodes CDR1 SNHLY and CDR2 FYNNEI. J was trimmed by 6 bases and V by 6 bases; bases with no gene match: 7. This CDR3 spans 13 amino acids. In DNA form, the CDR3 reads TGTGCCAGCAGAAAGGACAGGGCCAGCGAGCAGTACTTC. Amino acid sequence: CASRKDRASEQYF. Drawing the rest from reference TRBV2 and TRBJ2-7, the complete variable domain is EPEVTQTPSHQVTQMGQEVILRCVPISNHLYFYWYRQILGQKVEFLVSFYNNEISEKSEIFDDQFSVERPDGSNFTLKIRSTKLEDSAMYFCASRKDRASEQYFGPGTRLTVT.

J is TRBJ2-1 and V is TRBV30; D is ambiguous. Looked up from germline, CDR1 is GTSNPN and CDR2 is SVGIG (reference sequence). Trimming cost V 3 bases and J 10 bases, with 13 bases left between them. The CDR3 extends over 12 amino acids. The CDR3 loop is CAWRYQSGEQFF. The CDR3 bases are TGTGCCTGGAGGTACCAGTCCGGGGAGCAGTTCTTC.

CDR3 DNA sequence: TGTGCCAGCAGCTTACAGGTGAACACTGAAGCTTTCTTT. Translated: CASSLQVNTEAFF. This rearrangement joins TRBV13 to TRBJ1-1; D call uncertain. With 2 bases removed from V and 0 bases from J, the gap between germline ends came to 4 bases. The CDR3 contains 13 residues. Germline values: CDR1 PRHDT, CDR2 FYEKMQ (reference sequence).

The CDR3 DNA follows: TGTGCCATCAGTGAGTCGAGGACAGGGGGCTTCCCCAATGAGCAGTTCTTC. It yields the protein CAISESRTGGFPNEQFF. The rearrangement uses TRBV10-3 and TRBJ2-1; 11 positions agree with TRBD1. J lost 6 bases, V lost 0 bases, and 7 bases had no gene match. CDR1 ENHRY and CDR2 SYGVKD come from the germline V gene. This CDR3 is 17 amino acids long.

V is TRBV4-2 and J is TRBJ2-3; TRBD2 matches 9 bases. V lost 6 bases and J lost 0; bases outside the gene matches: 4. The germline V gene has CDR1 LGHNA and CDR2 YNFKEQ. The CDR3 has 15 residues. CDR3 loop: CASRPAGGSTDTQYF. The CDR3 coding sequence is TGTGCCAGCAGGCCGGCGGGAGGGAGCACAGATACGCAGTATTTT.

The CDR3 sequence: CASSLDSGLRYEQYF. CDR3 bases: TGTGCCAGCAGCTTAGATAGCGGTCTCCGCTACGAGCAGTACTTC. This chain uses TRBV7-2 with TRBJ2-7; perhaps TRBD2 as D (6 bases). The CDR3 consists of 15 residues. V was shortened by 1 base and J by 3 bases, with 13 bases between the two germline ends. From germline, CDR1 is SGHTA and CDR2 FQGNSA.

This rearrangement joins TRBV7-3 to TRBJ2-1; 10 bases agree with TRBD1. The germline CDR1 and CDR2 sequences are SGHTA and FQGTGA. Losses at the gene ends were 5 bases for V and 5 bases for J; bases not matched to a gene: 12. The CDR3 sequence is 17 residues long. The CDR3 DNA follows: TGTGCCAGCAGCACAACCCGGGGACAGGGGCGGCACAATGAGCAGTTCTTC. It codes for CASSTTRGQGRHNEQFF.

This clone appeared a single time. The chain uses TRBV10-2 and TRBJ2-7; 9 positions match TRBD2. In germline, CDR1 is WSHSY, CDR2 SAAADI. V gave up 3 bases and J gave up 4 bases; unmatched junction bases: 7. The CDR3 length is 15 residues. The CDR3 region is CASSDVSGRAYEQYF. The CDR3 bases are TGCGCCAGCAGTGACGTTAGCGGGAGAGCATACGAGCAGTACTTC.

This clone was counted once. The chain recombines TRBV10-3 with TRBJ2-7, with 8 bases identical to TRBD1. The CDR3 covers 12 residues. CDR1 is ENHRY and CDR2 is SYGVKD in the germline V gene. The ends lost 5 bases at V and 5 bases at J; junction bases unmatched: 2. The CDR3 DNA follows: TGTGCCATCAGTCTGACAGGGGACGAGCAGTACTTC. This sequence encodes CAISLTGDEQYF.

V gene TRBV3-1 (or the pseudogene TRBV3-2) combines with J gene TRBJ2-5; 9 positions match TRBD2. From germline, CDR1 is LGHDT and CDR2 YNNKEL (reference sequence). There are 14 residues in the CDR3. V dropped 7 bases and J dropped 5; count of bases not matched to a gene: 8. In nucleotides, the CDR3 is TGTGCCAGCACCGGGACTAGCAGGCCCGAGACCCAGTACTTC. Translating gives CASTGTSRPETQYF.

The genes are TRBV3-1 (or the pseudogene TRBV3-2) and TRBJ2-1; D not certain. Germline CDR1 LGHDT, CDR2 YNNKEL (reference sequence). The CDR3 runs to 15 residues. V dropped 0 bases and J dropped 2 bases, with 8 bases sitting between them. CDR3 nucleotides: TGTGCCAGCAGCCAAGATATGGCGGCCTACAATGAGCAGTTCTTC. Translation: CASSQDMAAYNEQFF.

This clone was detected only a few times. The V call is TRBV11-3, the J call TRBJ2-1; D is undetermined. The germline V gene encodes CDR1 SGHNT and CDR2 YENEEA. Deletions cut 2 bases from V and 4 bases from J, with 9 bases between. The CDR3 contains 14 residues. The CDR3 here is CASSLSSEYNEQFF. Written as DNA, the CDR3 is TGTGCCAGCAGCTTAAGCTCGGAGTACAATGAGCAGTTCTTC.

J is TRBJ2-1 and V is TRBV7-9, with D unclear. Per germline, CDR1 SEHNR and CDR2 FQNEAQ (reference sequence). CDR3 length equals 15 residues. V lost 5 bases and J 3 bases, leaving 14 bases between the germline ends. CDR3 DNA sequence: TGTGCCAGCAGCCCCGCCGGTCCCCTCTACAATGAGCAGTTCTTC. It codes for CASSPAGPLYNEQFF. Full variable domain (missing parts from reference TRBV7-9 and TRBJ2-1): DTGVSQNPRHKITKRGQNVTFRCDPISEHNRLYWYRQTLGQGPEFLTYFQNEAQLEKSRLLSDRFSAERPKGSFSTLEIQRTEQGDSAMYLCASSPAGPLYNEQFFGPGTRLTVL.